The clone carrying this T cell receptor (beta chain) was counted once. What it binds is unknown. Trimming removed 5 bases from V and 1 base from J, with 8 bases in between. The CDR3 sequence is 12 residues long. The germline V gene encodes CDR1 GTSNPN and CDR2 SVGIG (reference sequence). The sample originates from a study of CD8+ T cells in alopecia areata. Isolation of CD4+ and CD8+ T cells from PBMCs was achieved by sorting. Study-wide findings and caveats: For lesional scalp, especially alopecia totalis/universalis, clonality was higher than in normal scalp.

RNA, once extracted, was reverse transcribed into cDNA for use as the sequencing template. Libraries were prepared by immunoSEQ multiplex PCR; TCRdb keeps only in-frame clonotypes and omits some of them. The sample lists about 140,000 clones, approximately 49% occurring once. This clonotype was sampled from a human donor with alopecia areata. The sample here was CD4+ T cells sorted from blood, taken at week 0. The J gene is TRBJ1-1, the V gene TRBV30; D is ambiguous. CDR3 DNA: TGTGCCTGGGGTAATAGGAACACTGAAGCTTTCTTT. Its protein is CAWGNRNTEAFF.